Sequencing of this T cell receptor (beta chain) was carried out in a study of blood T cells in healthy people across ages. Study-level points and caveats: There were more naive CD4+ cells and higher diversity in long-lived donors than in aged donors.

Notes on this clonotype: The antigen is unknown.

PBMCs, at least 6 million per sample, were isolated. Through a sample-barcoded 5' primer and a J-beta primer mix, a second PCR was run for roughly 6 to 12 cycles. One entry per CDR3 protein, called by TCRdb with MiXCR from the 5' RACE reads. The sample lists hundreds of thousands of distinct CDR3 sequences; roughly 60% were seen once. Germline-derived CDR1 and CDR2 are GTSNPN and SVGIG (reference sequence). V was cut by 2 bases and J by 4 bases, with 9 bases left in between. This CDR3 spans 13 amino acids. This TCR was sampled from a man aged 30 to 45 in good health. The chain is built from TRBV30 and TRBJ2-1; D gene uncertain. The sequenced material came from blood. This chain's CDR3 is CAWSWAEYNEQFF. CDR3 nucleotides: TGTGCCTGGAGTTGGGCGGAATACAATGAGCAGTTCTTC.